The clone carrying this T cell receptor (beta chain) was seen at least ten times. Its antigen is not identified. Germline loops: CDR1 SEHNR, CDR2 FQNEAQ (reference sequence). The V end lost 5 bases, the J end lost 3 bases, and 16 bases lay between the germline ends. The CDR3 has 15 amino acids. These data originate in a study of T cells in Graves' hyperthyroidism and ophthalmopathy. Study-level information: It was at initial diagnosis, before any treatment, that peripheral blood was collected. Broader study findings: Progression to ophthalmopathy was predicted a median of 6.5 months early. Separation of ophthalmopathy from stable hyperthyroidism was achieved by a 13 V-J model. In the blood, most expanded thyroid clonotypes above 0.001 appeared as well.

TCR beta CDR3 region amplification was performed from RNA transcripts. The TCR CDR3 first-round RT-PCR relied on the HTBI primer set. Each CDR3 protein is one row after TCRdb ran MiXCR on the multiplex PCR reads. The sample lists a few hundred thousand distinct CDR3 sequences, roughly 14% occurring once. What was sequenced was blood. This receptor was obtained from a woman between 25 and 40 years old with Graves' ophthalmopathy. The chain employs TRBV7-9 and TRBJ1-1; D is possibly TRBD1 (6 bases). In DNA, the CDR3 is TGTGCCAGCAGCCCTCCTGGAGGGACACACACTGAAGCTTTCTTT. Translated, it gives CASSPPGGTHTEAFF.